A selection of T cell receptor beta chains follows, all from one sample in a study of spatial heterogeneity in lung cancer. Each CDR3 protein gets one entry after TCRdb re-called the 5' RACE reads with MiXCR. The sample carries tens of thousands of distinct CDR3 sequences, around 7% recorded once. The sequences come from PBMCs, collected at follow-up. These receptor sequences come from a female donor with early-stage non-small cell lung cancer. Each CDR3 is given with its conserved first and last residue. D genes are given only for firm matches. A row's size may be missing; if present it is once, few, many or a size class.

.	many	TRBV7-2	TRBJ2-1	TGTGCCAGCAGCTTCGGGGGGCGGAGTGAGCAGTTCTTC	CASSFGGRSEQFF
.	many	TRBV6-5	TRBJ2-3	TGTGCCAGCAGCTTTCCAGGGACAGATACGCAGTATTTT	CASSFPGTDTQYF
.	.	TRBV2	TRBJ1-6	TGTGCCAGCAGTGTGGGGGCTGATTCACCCCTCCACTTT	CASSVGADSPLHF
TRBD1	few	TRBV7-2	TRBJ2-2	TGTGCCAGCAGCCTCCGGACAGGGAACACCGGGGAGCTGTTTTTT	CASSLRTGNTGELFF
TRBD1	few	TRBV14	TRBJ2-7	TGTGCCAGCAGCCGACGGAAGGGGGACAGGGACGAGCAGTACTTC	CASSRRKGDRDEQYF
TRBD2	many	TRBV10-3	TRBJ2-3	TGTGCCATCAGTGAGCCCCGGACTAGCGGGGGCAATACGCAGTATTTT	CAISEPRTSGGNTQYF
.	.	TRBV6-5	TRBJ2-6	TGTGCCAGCAGTTACTCAAGACGCATCTCTGGGGCCAACGTCCTGACTTTC	CASSYSRRISGANVLTF
.	few	TRBV28	TRBJ2-7	TGTGCCAGCCCCCCGCTGAGGGGGGGCCCTAGCTCCTACGAGCAGTACTTC	CASPPLRGGPSSYEQYF
.	many	TRBV10-3	TRBJ2-1	TGTGCCATCAGTTCAGGCCGGGCCAATTTGAATGAGCAGTTCTTC	CAISSGRANLNEQFF
.	.	TRBV7-2	TRBJ2-1	TGTGCCAGCAGCTTAGTTGCTGGGGTAAATGAGCAGTTCTTC	CASSLVAGVNEQFF
TRBD2	many	TRBV5-1	TRBJ2-1	TGCGCCAGCAGCTCTCCCCCGGGACTAGGAGGCAATGAGCAGTTCTTC	CASSSPPGLGGNEQFF
TRBD1	many	TRBV7-6	TRBJ2-7	TGTGCCAGCAGCCAACCGGGACAGGGTCCGGAGCAGTACTTC	CASSQPGQGPEQYF
.	few	TRBV3-1	TRBJ2-4	TGTGCCAGCAGCCAAGACCCACTCGGGTTAGCGGACTTTGAGTACATTCAGTACTTC	CASSQDPLGLADFEYIQYF
TRBD1	many	TRBV3-1	TRBJ1-3	TGTGCCAGCAGCCATCAGGACAGGGACATATATTTT	CASSHQDRDIYF
TRBD1	many	TRBV28	TRBJ1-5	TGTGCCAGCAGCACCGTGGGACAGGGAGTTCAGCCCCAGCATTTT	CASSTVGQGVQPQHF
.	few	TRBV7-3	TRBJ2-2	TGTGCCAGCAGCTTAATGGGTGGGGAGCTGTTTTTT	CASSLMGGELFF
.	many	TRBV7-9	TRBJ1-6	TGTGCCAGCACCGGGAGTCCCCTGCCAAATTCACCCCTCCACTTT	CASTGSPLPNSPLHF
TRBD1	many	TRBV18	TRBJ1-2	TGTGCCAGCTCACCAGGACAGGACTATGGCTACACCTTC	CASSPGQDYGYTF
.	many	TRBV5-5	TRBJ1-2	TGTGCCAGCAGCTTTGTGGCAGCTAACTATGGCTACACCTTC	CASSFVAANYGYTF
.	many	TRBV5-1	TRBJ2-2	TGCGCCAGCAGCTTGGGCGGGCGACGTTCGAACACCGGGGAGCTGTTTTTT	CASSLGGRRSNTGELFF
TRBD1	.	TRBV7-2	TRBJ1-3	TGTGCCAGCAGCCACCAACCGGACAGGGCGGCCTCTGGAAACACCATATATTTT	CASSHQPDRAASGNTIYF
TRBD1	few	TRBV13	TRBJ1-1	TGTGCCAGCAGCAAGGGGGCAAACACTGAAGCTTTCTTT	CASSKGANTEAFF
.	few	TRBV11-2	TRBJ2-4	TGTGCCAGCATTCCAACTACCCGAAGGGACATTCAGTACTTC	CASIPTTRRDIQYF
.	.	TRBV5-1	TRBJ2-1	TGCGCCAGCAGCGGGGTTGTGGGCGGTGACAATGAGCAGTTCTTC	CASSGVVGGDNEQFF
.	few	TRBV18	TRBJ2-7	TGTGCCAGCTCACCGAGTTCGCCCGCCTACGAGCAGTACTTC	CASSPSSPAYEQYF
TRBD1	few	TRBV6-5	TRBJ1-2	TGTGCCAGCAGGATATCGGGACAGGGGAATGGCTACACCTTC	CASRISGQGNGYTF
.	few	TRBV12-5	TRBJ1-1	TGTGCTAGTGGTACCTCAAGGGGAGGGAACACTGAAGCTTTCTTT	CASGTSRGGNTEAFF
TRBD2	many	TRBV9	TRBJ2-3	TGTGCCAGCAGCGTAGTATCTAGCGGGGATACGCAGTATTTT	CASSVVSSGDTQYF